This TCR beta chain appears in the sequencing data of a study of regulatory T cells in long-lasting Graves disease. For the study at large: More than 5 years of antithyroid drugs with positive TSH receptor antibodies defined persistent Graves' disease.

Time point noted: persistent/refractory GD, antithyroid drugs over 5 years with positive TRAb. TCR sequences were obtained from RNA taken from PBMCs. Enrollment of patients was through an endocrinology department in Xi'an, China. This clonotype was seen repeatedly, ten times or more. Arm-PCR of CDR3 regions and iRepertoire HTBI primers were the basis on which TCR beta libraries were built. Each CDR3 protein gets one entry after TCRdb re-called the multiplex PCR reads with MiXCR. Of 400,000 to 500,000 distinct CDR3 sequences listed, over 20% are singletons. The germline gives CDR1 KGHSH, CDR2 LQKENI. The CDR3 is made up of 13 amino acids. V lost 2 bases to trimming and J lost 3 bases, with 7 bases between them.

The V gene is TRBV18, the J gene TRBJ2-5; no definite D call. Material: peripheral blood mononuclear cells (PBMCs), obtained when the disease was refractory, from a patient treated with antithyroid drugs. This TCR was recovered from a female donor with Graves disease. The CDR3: CASSPTREETQYF. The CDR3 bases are TGTGCCAGCTCACCAACGAGAGAAGAGACCCAGTACTTC.